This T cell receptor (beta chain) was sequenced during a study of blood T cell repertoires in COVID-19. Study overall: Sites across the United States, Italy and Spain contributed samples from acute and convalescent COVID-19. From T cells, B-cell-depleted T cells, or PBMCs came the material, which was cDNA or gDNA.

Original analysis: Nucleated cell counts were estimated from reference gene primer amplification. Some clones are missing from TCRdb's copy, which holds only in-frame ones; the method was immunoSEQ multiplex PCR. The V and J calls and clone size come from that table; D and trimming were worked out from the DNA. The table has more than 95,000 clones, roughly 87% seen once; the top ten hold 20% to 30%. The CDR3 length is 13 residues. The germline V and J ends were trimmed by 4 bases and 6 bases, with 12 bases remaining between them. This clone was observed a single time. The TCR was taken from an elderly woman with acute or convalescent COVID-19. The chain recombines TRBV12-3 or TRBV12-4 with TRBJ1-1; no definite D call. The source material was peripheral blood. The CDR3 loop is CASSSRRVAEAFF. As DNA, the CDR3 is TGTGCCAGCAGTTCCCGGAGGGTCGCTGAAGCTTTCTTT.